This TCR beta chain was sequenced during a study of blood T cell repertoires in COVID-19. Overall study context: COVID-19 samples from acute and convalescent phases originated in the United States, Italy and Spain. In each case, the material was cDNA or gDNA derived from T cells, B-cell-depleted T cells, or PBMCs.

This table comes from immunoSEQ multiplex PCR, and its TCRdb copy is limited to in-frame clones, with some not included. The sample holds fewer than 200,000 clones, more than 70% seen once. In germline, CDR1 is SGHTA, CDR2 FQGNSA. The CDR3 loop spans 15 amino acids. V gave up 5 bases and J gave up 3 bases; unmatched junction bases: 9. Sequencing was carried out using peripheral blood. This TCR derives from a woman in her 70s who had recovered from COVID-19. The chain joins TRBV7-2 to TRBJ2-7, with 8 nucleotides matching TRBD1. The chain's CDR3 is CASSPRGRGLYEQYF. The DNA for the CDR3 is TGTGCCAGCAGCCCGAGGGGCAGGGGGCTCTACGAGCAGTACTTC.